This T cell receptor beta chain was retrieved from a study of graft-versus-host responses after intestinal transplantation. Points from the study as a whole: An association linked early post-transplant HvG declines with peak circulating GvH clone levels.

As concerns this clone: Antigen: not known.

Looked up from germline, CDR1 is MDHEN and CDR2 is SYDVKM. This CDR3 has 14 amino acids. Trimming removed 3 bases from V and 7 bases from J, with 13 bases in between. Libraries were prepared by immunoSEQ multiplex PCR; TCRdb keeps only in-frame clonotypes and omits some of them. The data hold tens of thousands of clones, with around four fifths observed a single time. V is TRBV28 and J is TRBJ2-1; TRBD1 might be the D (6 bases). The sample consisted of unstimulated CD8+ T cells sorted from spleen or lymph node cells, taken before intestinal transplant. The clonotype was recovered from a human donor who received an intestinal transplant. The CDR3, as DNA: TGTGCCAGCAGTTTGTGGGACAACTCAAATGAGCAGTTCTTC. Its translation: CASSLWDNSNEQFF.